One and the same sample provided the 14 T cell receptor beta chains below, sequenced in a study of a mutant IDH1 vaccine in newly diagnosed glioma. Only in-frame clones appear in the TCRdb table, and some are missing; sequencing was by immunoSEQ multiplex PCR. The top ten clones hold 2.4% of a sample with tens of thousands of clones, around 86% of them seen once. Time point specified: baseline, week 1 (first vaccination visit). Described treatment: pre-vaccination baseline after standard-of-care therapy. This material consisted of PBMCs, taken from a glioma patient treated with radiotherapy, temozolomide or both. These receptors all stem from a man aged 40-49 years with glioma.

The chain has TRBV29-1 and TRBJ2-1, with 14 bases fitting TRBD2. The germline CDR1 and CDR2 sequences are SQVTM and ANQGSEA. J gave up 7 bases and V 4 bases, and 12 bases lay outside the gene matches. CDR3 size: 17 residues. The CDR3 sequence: CSVGNLWTSGRQNEQFF. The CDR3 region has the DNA TGCAGCGTTGGGAATTTATGGACTAGCGGGAGGCAGAATGAGCAGTTCTTC.

The CDR3 region has the DNA TGTGCCAGCAGCTTGGGCCAGGAACTGTTTTTT. Its protein product is CASSLGQELFF. The chain links TRBV5-6 to TRBJ1-4; D gene uncertain. This CDR3 contains 11 residues. Looked up from germline, CDR1 is SGHDT and CDR2 is YYEEEE. With 0 bases removed from V and 12 bases from J, the gap between germline ends came to 6 bases.

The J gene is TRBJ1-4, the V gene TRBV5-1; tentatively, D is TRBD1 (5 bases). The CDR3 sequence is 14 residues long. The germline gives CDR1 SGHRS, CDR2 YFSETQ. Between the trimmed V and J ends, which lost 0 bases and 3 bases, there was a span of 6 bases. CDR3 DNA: TGCGCCAGCAGCTTGGGACAGCCTAATGAAAAACTGTTTTTT. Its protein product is CASSLGQPNEKLFF.

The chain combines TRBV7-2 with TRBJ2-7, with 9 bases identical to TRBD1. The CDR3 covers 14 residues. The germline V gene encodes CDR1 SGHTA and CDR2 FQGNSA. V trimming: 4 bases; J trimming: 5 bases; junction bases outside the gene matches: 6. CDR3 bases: TGTGCCAGCAGCTGGAGGGGGACAGGGAACGAGCAGTACTTC. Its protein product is CASSWRGTGNEQYF.

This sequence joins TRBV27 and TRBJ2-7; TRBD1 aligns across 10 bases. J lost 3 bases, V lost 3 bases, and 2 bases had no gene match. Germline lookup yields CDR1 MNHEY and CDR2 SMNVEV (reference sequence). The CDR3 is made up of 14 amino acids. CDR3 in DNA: TGTGCCAGCAGTTTGCGGACAGGGGGCTACGAGCAGTACTTC. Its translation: CASSLRTGGYEQYF.

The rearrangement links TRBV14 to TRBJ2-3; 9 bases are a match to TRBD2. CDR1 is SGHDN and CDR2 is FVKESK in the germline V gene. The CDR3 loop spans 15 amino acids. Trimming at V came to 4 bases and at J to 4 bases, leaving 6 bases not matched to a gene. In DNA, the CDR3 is TGTGCCAGCAGCCCCGTCGGCGGGAGGGCAGATACGCAGTATTTT. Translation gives CASSPVGGRADTQYF.

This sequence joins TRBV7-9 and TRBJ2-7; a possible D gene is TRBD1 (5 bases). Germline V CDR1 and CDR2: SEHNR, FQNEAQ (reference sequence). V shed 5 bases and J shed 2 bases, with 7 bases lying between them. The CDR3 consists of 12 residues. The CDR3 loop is CASSQGAYEQYF. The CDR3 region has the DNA TGTGCCAGCAGCCAAGGGGCCTACGAGCAGTACTTC.

The CDR3 DNA follows: TGTGCCATCCCCTTGAGGGCGGGAGGCCCATGTACCAAAAACATTCAGTACTTC. Protein sequence: CAIPLRAGGPCTKNIQYF. The J gene is TRBJ2-4, the V gene TRBV14; 8 bases are a match to TRBD2. The CDR3 is 18 amino acids. CDR1 and CDR2 from the germline V gene are SGHDN and FVKESK. Trimming at V came to 10 bases and at J to 2 bases, leaving 19 bases not matched to a gene.

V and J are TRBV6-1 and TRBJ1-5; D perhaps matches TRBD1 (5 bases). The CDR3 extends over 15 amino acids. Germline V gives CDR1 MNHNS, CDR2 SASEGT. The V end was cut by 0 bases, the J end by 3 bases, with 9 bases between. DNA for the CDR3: TGTGCCAGCAGTGAAGCGGGACGGTACAATCAGCCCCAGCATTTT. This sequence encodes CASSEAGRYNQPQHF.

The CDR3: CSVENGPNQPQHF. CDR3 sequence (DNA): TGCAGCGTTGAGAACGGCCCCAATCAGCCCCAGCATTTT. The V gene is TRBV29-1, the J gene TRBJ1-5; D is unclear. Germline assignment: CDR1 SQVTM and CDR2 ANQGSEA. This CDR3 spans 13 amino acids. V was pared by 3 bases and J by 3 bases, with 9 bases between. The full variable domain, completed using reference TRBV29-1 and TRBJ1-5, is SAVISQKPSRDICQRGTSLTIQCQVDSQVTMMFWYRQQPGQSLTLIATANQGSEATYESGFVIDKFPISRPNLTFSTLTVSNMSPEDSSIYLCSVENGPNQPQHFGDGTRLSIL.

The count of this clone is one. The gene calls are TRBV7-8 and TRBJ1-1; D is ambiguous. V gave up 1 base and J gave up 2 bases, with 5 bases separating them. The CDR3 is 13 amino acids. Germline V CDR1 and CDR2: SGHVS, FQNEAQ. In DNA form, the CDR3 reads TGTGCCAGCAGCTTAGTTAGAAACACTGAAGCTTTCTTT. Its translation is CASSLVRNTEAFF.

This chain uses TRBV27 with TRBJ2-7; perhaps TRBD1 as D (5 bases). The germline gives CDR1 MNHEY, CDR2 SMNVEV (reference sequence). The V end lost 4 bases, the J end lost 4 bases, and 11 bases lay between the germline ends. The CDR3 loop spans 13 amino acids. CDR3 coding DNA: TGTGCCAGCAGTTGGACCAGGGAATACGAGCAGTACTTC. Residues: CASSWTREYEQYF.

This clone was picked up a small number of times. As DNA, the CDR3 is TGTGCCAGCAGCCAAGATGACCGGAGGGAGCAGTACTTC. It yields the protein CASSQDDRREQYF. V and J are TRBV4-2 and TRBJ2-7, with D possibly TRBD2 on 5 matching bases. The V gene's germline CDR1 is LGHNA and CDR2 YNFKEQ. With 0 bases removed from V and 7 bases from J, the gap between germline ends came to 10 bases. This CDR3 contains 13 residues.

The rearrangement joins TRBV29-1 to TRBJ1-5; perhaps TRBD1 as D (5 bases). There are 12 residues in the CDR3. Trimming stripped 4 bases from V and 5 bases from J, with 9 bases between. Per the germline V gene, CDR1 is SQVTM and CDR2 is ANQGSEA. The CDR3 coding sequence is TGCAGCGTTGGGGGAGGGGATCAGCCCCAGCATTTT. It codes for CSVGGGDQPQHF.